This T cell receptor (beta chain) is from a study of control samples from healthy donors and cancer patients. Sequencing used immunoSEQ multiplex PCR; TCRdb keeps in-frame clones, though not all of them. This sample has fewer than 150,000 clones, with around 93% found just once. Germline CDR1 SNHLY, CDR2 FYNNEI. The CDR3 sequence is 15 residues long. Between the trimmed V and J ends, which lost 1 base and 2 bases, there was a span of 8 bases. The specimen sequenced was blood. This TCR was recovered from a man aged 18 to 29 in good health. This sequence joins TRBV2 and TRBJ2-2; no reliable D call. The CDR3 loop reads CASSEDSRNTGELFF. CDR3 DNA sequence: TGTGCCAGCAGTGAAGACAGCCGAAACACCGGGGAGCTGTTTTTT.